Below are 10 T cell receptor beta chains sequenced from a single sample in a study of blood T cell repertoires in COVID-19. Libraries were prepared by immunoSEQ multiplex PCR; TCRdb keeps only in-frame clonotypes and omits some of them. The sample has about 270,000 clones; about 87% are singletons. The sequenced sample was PBMCs or T cells enriched from blood (not recorded which). The receptors originated from a woman aged 50 to 65 who had recovered from COVID-19.

The chain joins TRBV9 to TRBJ1-1, with 7 positions matching TRBD1. Germline trimming cut 2 bases from V and 0 bases from J; bases unmatched to any gene: 4. CDR1 and CDR2 (germline): SGDLS, YYNGEE. The CDR3 extends over 15 amino acids. The CDR3 DNA sequence: TGTGCCAGCAGCGTGGACAGGACCATGAACACTGAAGCTTTCTTT. Translating gives CASSVDRTMNTEAFF.

The chain joins TRBV5-1 to TRBJ2-3; 14 bases align to TRBD2. This CDR3 spans 18 amino acids. Germline V gives CDR1 SGHRS, CDR2 YFSETQ. The trim removed 4 bases at V and 1 base at J, leaving 8 bases unmatched. The CDR3 reads CASSLGLAGVWGTDTQYF. The CDR3 DNA reads TGCGCCAGCAGCCTGGGACTAGCGGGAGTCTGGGGCACAGATACGCAGTATTTT. The full variable domain, its missing parts supplied by reference TRBV5-1 and TRBJ2-3, is KAGVTQTPRYLIKTRGQQVTLSCSPISGHRSVSWYQQTPGQGLQFLFEYFSETQRNKGNFPGRFSGRQFSNSRSEMNVSTLELGDSALYLCASSLGLAGVWGTDTQYFGPGTRLTVL.

The gene calls are TRBV11-3 and TRBJ2-7; D might be TRBD1 (5 bases). V dropped 2 bases and J dropped 3 bases, with 23 bases sitting between them. The CDR3 length is 18 residues. The germline CDR1 and CDR2 sequences are SGHNT and YENEEA. CDR3 region: CASSLTAFGSDRNYEQYF. Written as DNA, the CDR3 is TGTGCCAGCAGCTTAACCGCATTTGGATCTGACAGAAACTACGAGCAGTACTTC.

The rearrangement uses TRBV7-9 and TRBJ2-3; 13 nucleotides align to TRBD2. The length of the CDR3 is 16 residues. The trim removed 5 bases at V and 6 bases at J, leaving 8 bases unmatched. Germline loops: CDR1 SEHNR, CDR2 FQNEAQ (reference sequence). The CDR3: CASSITSGRAVDTQYF. The CDR3 coding sequence is TGTGCCAGCAGCATAACTAGCGGGAGGGCCGTTGATACGCAGTATTTT. Complete variable domain (other parts from reference TRBV7-9 and TRBJ2-3): DTGVSQNPRHKITKRGQNVTFRCDPISEHNRLYWYRQTLGQGPEFLTYFQNEAQLEKSRLLSDRFSAERPKGSFSTLEIQRTEQGDSAMYLCASSITSGRAVDTQYFGPGTRLTVL.

The sample holds a few counts of this clone. J is TRBJ1-1 and V is TRBV3-1 (or the pseudogene TRBV3-2); D unresolved. From germline, CDR1 is LGHDT and CDR2 YNNKEL (reference sequence). Trimming cost V 3 bases and J 6 bases, with 17 bases left between them. This CDR3 is 15 amino acids long. CDR3 protein: CASSQEPGAEAEAFF. In nucleotides, the CDR3 is TGTGCCAGCAGCCAGGAACCGGGAGCAGAGGCTGAAGCTTTCTTT.

This sequence joins TRBV7-2 and TRBJ1-2; 8 bases agree with TRBD1. The trim removed 6 bases at V and 8 bases at J, leaving 11 bases unmatched. Germline V gene lookup returns CDR1 SGHTA and CDR2 FQGNSA. The CDR3 loop spans 14 amino acids. In DNA form, the CDR3 reads TGTGCCAGCAGACCCGTGGGCAGGGGGCAAGGCTACACCTTC. It is translated as CASRPVGRGQGYTF.

V gene TRBV29-1 combines with J gene TRBJ2-2; 11 nucleotides line up with TRBD2. Trimming removed 5 bases from V and 4 bases from J; junction bases left unmatched: 9. Germline values: CDR1 SQVTM, CDR2 ANQGSEA. CDR3 length: 16 residues. CDR3: CSVTGLADPITGELFF. CDR3 coding DNA: TGCAGCGTTACGGGACTAGCGGACCCGATCACCGGGGAGCTGTTTTTT.

V gene TRBV18 combines with J gene TRBJ2-1, with TRBD2 as a possible D gene (5 bases). The CDR3 covers 16 residues. Between the trimmed V and J ends, which lost 0 bases and 2 bases, there was a span of 11 bases. Germline lookup yields CDR1 KGHSH and CDR2 LQKENI. As DNA, the CDR3 is TGTGCCAGCTCACCACCCGGGGTGTCGACCTACAATGAGCAGTTCTTC. It codes for CASSPPGVSTYNEQFF. The variable domain in full, with the rest retrieved from reference TRBV18 and TRBJ2-1, is NAGVMQNPRHLVRRRGQEARLRCSPMKGHSHVYWYRQLPEEGLKFMVYLQKENIIDESGMPKERFSAEFPKEGPSILRIQQVVRGDSAAYFCASSPPGVSTYNEQFFGPGTRLTVL.

The table lists this clone with a count of one. The chain recombines TRBV7-2 with TRBJ2-1; a possible D gene is TRBD2 (5 bases). Germline assignment: CDR1 SGHTA and CDR2 FQGNSA. V gave up 5 bases and J gave up 8 bases, with 10 bases separating them. CDR3 length: 12 residues. CDR3 residues: CASSPGIDEQFF. The CDR3 nucleotides are TGTGCCAGCAGCCCCGGGATCGATGAGCAGTTCTTC.

The chain couples TRBV6-2 or TRBV6-3 to TRBJ1-5, with D tentatively TRBD1 (6 bases). This CDR3 is 15 amino acids long. V was clipped by 2 bases and J by 3 bases, with 11 bases between them. Per germline, CDR1 MNHEY and CDR2 SVGEGT. The CDR3 loop reads CASSYPDSINQPQHF. The CDR3 DNA follows: TGTGCCAGCAGTTACCCGGACAGCATCAATCAGCCCCAGCATTTT.